The 29 T cell receptor beta chains given below trace back to one sample, sequenced in a study of T cell repertoires in cytomegalovirus infection. TCRdb analysed the reads with MiXCR anew, one entry per CDR3 protein. The sample contains fewer than 900,000 distinct CDR3 sequences, roughly 29% of which appear only once. Antigens of these TCRs are unknown. Sequenced material: cultured CD8+ T cells from PBMCs, taken from culture after CMV antigen stimulation. These receptors came from a human donor in good health (CMV status not recorded). Some clones in this sample may be carry-over from other donors' samples.

The sample holds a few counts of this clonotype. The CDR3, as DNA: TGTGCCAGCAGGCCGGGCCTCGAAGGGCAGCCCCAGCATTTT. Translated, it gives CASRPGLEGQPQHF. The chain is built from TRBV27 and TRBJ1-5; D is unclear. The germline CDR1 and CDR2 sequences are MNHEY and SMNVEV (reference sequence). This CDR3 has 14 amino acids. V shed 6 bases and J shed 7 bases, with 16 bases lying between them.

This clonotype has a count of ten or more. The V gene is TRBV6-1, the J gene TRBJ2-1, with TRBD1 matching 7 bases. This CDR3 has 17 amino acids. With V trimmed by 7 bases and J by 2 bases, 14 bases remained unmatched. Germline V gives CDR1 MNHNS, CDR2 SASEGT. CDR3 amino acids: CASKGALGQTTYNEQFF. The CDR3, as DNA: TGTGCCAGCAAGGGGGCCTTGGGACAGACCACCTACAATGAGCAGTTCTTC.

This clonotype was seen a handful of times. This rearrangement joins TRBV6-1 to TRBJ2-3; 8 bases line up with TRBD1. This CDR3 has 18 amino acids. Trimming at V came to 6 bases and at J to 0 bases, leaving 14 bases not matched to a gene. Germline-derived CDR1 and CDR2 are MNHNS and SASEGT. CDR3 sequence: CASSPDRVYPNSTDTQYF. In DNA, the CDR3 is TGTGCCAGCAGCCCGGACAGGGTCTACCCAAATAGCACAGATACGCAGTATTTT.

This clonotype turned up a few times. The chain has TRBV5-4 and TRBJ1-1; TRBD1 aligns across 8 bases. The CDR3 runs 19 residues. In germline, CDR1 is SGHNT, CDR2 YYREEE (reference sequence). J was trimmed by 0 bases and V by 4 bases; bases with no gene match: 17. CDR3 loop: CASSLLTASGGGLNTEAFF. Written as DNA, the CDR3 is TGTGCCAGCAGCCTTCTGACTGCATCAGGGGGCGGTCTGAACACTGAAGCTTTCTTT.

The chain carries TRBV5-1 and TRBJ2-7; TRBD2 agrees at 8 bases. Germline V lookup: CDR1 SGHRS, CDR2 YFSETQ. This CDR3 comprises 15 residues. The junction had 5 bases not matched to a gene; V was cut back by 0 bases and J by 3 bases. The DNA of the CDR3 is TGCGCCAGCAGCTTGGAGGATAGCGGGGACTACGAGCAGTACTTC. This encodes CASSLEDSGDYEQYF.

This clonotype was observed a handful of times. The rearrangement uses TRBV12-3 or TRBV12-4 and TRBJ1-6; D unresolved. This CDR3 comprises 17 residues. Trimming removed 6 bases from V and 7 bases from J, with 22 bases in between. CDR3 in DNA: TGTGCCAGCAGCCTCGGTTTGACGTCCTCAGCCAATTCACCCCTCCACTTT. Translated: CASSLGLTSSANSPLHF.

This clonotype came up many times. V gene TRBV6-5 combines with J gene TRBJ1-1; no definite D call. Germline CDR1 and CDR2: MNHEY and SVGAGI. V lost 0 bases to trimming and J lost 4 bases, with 18 bases between them. The CDR3 consists of 17 residues. CDR3 DNA: TGTGCCAGCAGTTACTCGAGGGAAACAATCATGGGCACTGAAGCTTTCTTT. Protein: CASSYSRETIMGTEAFF.

The chain couples TRBV27 to TRBJ1-5; D is unresolved. Germline V gives CDR1 MNHEY, CDR2 SMNVEV (reference sequence). There are 14 residues in the CDR3. Trimming shortened V by 0 bases and J by 6 bases, and 9 bases separated the two germline ends. In DNA form, the CDR3 reads TGTGCCAGCAGTTTATCACAGTCTGGTCAGCCCCAGCATTTT. Residues: CASSLSQSGQPQHF.

This clonotype has a count of ten or more. The rearrangement uses TRBV12-5 and TRBJ2-1; maybe TRBD2 (6 bases). V was cut by 3 bases and J by 8 bases, with 26 bases left in between. Germline V gene lookup returns CDR1 LGHNT and CDR2 FRNRAP. The CDR3 runs 18 residues. The CDR3 protein is CASGFTLRDSLQADEQFF. The CDR3, as DNA: TGTGCTAGTGGTTTCACTCTCCGGGACTCCCTCCAGGCGGATGAGCAGTTCTTC.

This chain links TRBV15 with TRBJ2-2; unclear D gene. In germline, CDR1 is LNHNV, CDR2 YYDKDF (reference sequence). The CDR3 sequence is 14 residues long. Trimming took off 5 bases at V and 4 bases at J, with 11 bases between the two ends. CDR3 sequence (DNA): TGTGCCACCAGCCGCCCTAGGTTCACCGGGGAGCTGTTTTTT. This gives the protein CATSRPRFTGELFF.

This chain joins TRBV4-3 and TRBJ1-2; D call uncertain. CDR1 and CDR2 from the germline V gene are LGHNA and YSLEER. The V end was cut by 1 base, the J end by 0 bases, with 21 bases between. The CDR3 sequence is 19 residues long. The CDR3 reads CASSQVFADSPEANYGYTF. The CDR3 nucleotides read TGCGCCAGCAGCCAAGTTTTCGCGGATAGTCCAGAAGCTAACTATGGCTACACCTTC.

V is TRBV27 and J is TRBJ2-7; D is perhaps TRBD1 or TRBD2 (5 bases each). The V end lost 4 bases, the J end lost 3 bases, and 13 bases lay between the germline ends. Germline lookup yields CDR1 MNHEY and CDR2 SMNVEV (reference sequence). This CDR3 has 14 residues. The DNA for the CDR3 is TGTGCCAGCAGTTCGGCCAGGGACCACTACGAGCAGTACTTC. Translated, it gives CASSSARDHYEQYF.

This clonotype was seen more than once but under ten times. The rearrangement joins TRBV25-1 to TRBJ2-3, with 9 bases matching TRBD1. Germline lookup yields CDR1 MGHDK and CDR2 SYGVNS. The J segment lost 4 bases and the V segment lost 2 bases, leaving 7 bases of the junction unmatched. This CDR3 is built from 16 residues. CDR3 bases: TGTGCCAGCAGTGAAAGGACAGGGGCCAACCCAGATACGCAGTATTTT. This encodes CASSERTGANPDTQYF.

The chain uses TRBV28 and TRBJ2-7; 7 nucleotides align to TRBD1. Trimming took 7 bases from V and 0 from J; bases not matched to a gene: 18. The CDR3 contains 18 residues. CDR1 and CDR2 (germline): MDHEN, SYDVKM. This CDR3 reads CASTLQGVLWRRSYEQYV. The CDR3 DNA is TGTGCCAGCACCCTGCAGGGGGTACTCTGGCGCCGCTCCTACGAGCAGTACGTC.

This chain joins TRBV29-1 and TRBJ2-7; 7 bases map to TRBD1. The CDR3 totals 12 residues. V dropped 6 bases and J dropped 6; count of bases not matched to a gene: 8. Germline V lookup: CDR1 SQVTM, CDR2 ANQGSEA. CDR3 sequence reads: CSVSQGQSEQYF. In DNA, the CDR3 is TGCAGCGTGTCTCAGGGACAGTCCGAGCAGTACTTC.

The chain couples TRBV27 to TRBJ2-5, with D perhaps TRBD2 (5 bases). V shed 5 bases and J shed 5 bases, with 15 bases lying between them. Germline lookup yields CDR1 MNHEY and CDR2 SMNVEV (reference sequence). The CDR3 spans 14 residues. The CDR3 DNA sequence: TGTGCCAGCAGTCCGGGCCCTCCGGGGGAGACCCAGTACTTC. This codes for CASSPGPPGETQYF.

This chain joins TRBV7-6 and TRBJ2-4, with 7 bases lining up with TRBD2. Germline V lookup: CDR1 SGHVS, CDR2 FNYEAQ. The CDR3 is made up of 13 amino acids. J lost 8 bases, V lost 6 bases, and 7 bases had no gene match. CDR3 in amino acids: CASRPNGGDIQYF. The CDR3 nucleotides read TGTGCCAGCAGACCCAATGGGGGGGACATTCAGTACTTC.

There are a few counts of this clonotype. The rearrangement joins TRBV7-8 to TRBJ1-5; D gene uncertain. This CDR3 contains 15 residues. From germline, CDR1 is SGHVS and CDR2 FQNEAQ. V lost 1 base and J lost 5, with 12 bases in between. The CDR3: CASSLGQVPDQPQHF. The CDR3, as DNA: TGTGCCAGCAGCTTAGGGCAGGTACCCGATCAGCCCCAGCATTTT.

This clonotype has just a few counts. This chain uses TRBV4-3 with TRBJ1-6, with a weak D call TRBD1 (6 bases). The CDR3 spans 17 residues. Germline V gives CDR1 LGHNA, CDR2 YSLEER. Trimming stripped 3 bases from V and 0 bases from J, with 12 bases between. CDR3 DNA: TGCGCCAGCAGCCACGACAGGAGGAGCTCCTATAATTCACCCCTCCACTTT. Protein sequence: CASSHDRRSSYNSPLHF.

The V and J genes are TRBV12-3 or TRBV12-4 and TRBJ2-1; possible D gene TRBD1, 6 bases. V dropped 5 bases and J dropped 7 bases, with 18 bases sitting between them. This CDR3 has 15 residues. The CDR3 loop is CASSPRSGQKNEQFF. The CDR3 nucleotides are TGTGCCAGCAGTCCAAGGTCCGGACAGAAGAATGAGCAGTTCTTC.

Only a few counts were recorded for this clonotype. The rearrangement uses TRBV7-2 and TRBJ1-2; D gene uncertain. The CDR3 sequence is 13 residues long. Germline CDR1 SGHTA, CDR2 FQGNSA. V dropped 4 bases and J dropped 7 bases, with 13 bases sitting between them. The CDR3 DNA follows: TGTGCCAGCAGCTCCCCCCAGACTACTGGCTACACCTTC. As protein: CASSSPQTTGYTF.

V is TRBV2 and J is TRBJ1-1; tentatively, D is TRBD1 (5 bases). Trimming left V 6 bases short and J 6 bases short, with 11 bases between. The CDR3 totals 12 residues. Looked up from germline, CDR1 is SNHLY and CDR2 is FYNNEI. CDR3: CASRAWGAEAFF. For the CDR3, the DNA is TGTGCCAGCAGGGCATGGGGCGCTGAAGCTTTCTTT.

The chain is built from TRBV7-9 and TRBJ2-3; D is possibly TRBD2 (6 bases). Trimming took 8 bases from V and 0 from J, leaving 18 bases between them. The CDR3 runs to 16 residues. Germline CDR1 and CDR2: SEHNR and FQNEAQ (reference sequence). The CDR3 nucleotides read TGTGCCAGCCCAGGCGCGGGGAGTAGAAGCACAGATACGCAGTATTTT. As protein: CASPGAGSRSTDTQYF.

This clonotype has more than one count but fewer than ten. V is TRBV6-6 and J is TRBJ2-7; 9 bases agree with TRBD2. After removal of 2 bases from V and 3 bases from J, the junction contained 11 bases not matched to a gene. The CDR3 is 17 residues long. Germline V gene data show CDR1 as MNHNY and CDR2 as SVGAGI (reference sequence). The DNA for the CDR3 is TGTGCCAGCAGTTACGGGGCTCAGCGGGGGGCCGGCTACGAGCAGTACTTC. Translated: CASSYGAQRGAGYEQYF.

The chain links TRBV7-6 to TRBJ2-1; TRBD1 is a possible D gene (5 bases). The CDR3 extends over 13 amino acids. V lost 4 bases, J lost 5 bases, and 9 bases lay in between. Germline-derived CDR1 and CDR2 are SGHVS and FNYEAQ. CDR3 amino acids: CASSWARDNEQFF. The DNA of the CDR3 is TGTGCCAGCAGCTGGGCCAGGGACAATGAGCAGTTCTTC.

The V call is TRBV6-1, the J call TRBJ2-1; no firm D call. CDR3 length: 15 residues. The V end was cut by 2 bases, the J end by 3 bases, with 11 bases between. The germline CDR1 and CDR2 sequences are MNHNS and SASEGT. CDR3 DNA: TGTGCCAGCAGTGAACCAGTGACGGGCTACAATGAGCAGTTCTTC. This gives the protein CASSEPVTGYNEQFF.

This clonotype was picked up many times. Here the CDR3 reads CASSKGQGSYNEQFF. DNA of the CDR3: TGTGCCAGCAGTAAGGGACAGGGTTCCTACAATGAGCAGTTCTTC. This rearrangement joins TRBV7-6 to TRBJ2-1; 9 positions agree with TRBD1. There are 15 residues in the CDR3. Germline trimming cut 6 bases from V and 1 base from J; bases unmatched to any gene: 4. CDR1 and CDR2 from the germline V gene are SGHVS and FNYEAQ.

There are a few counts of this clonotype. The gene calls are TRBV19 and TRBJ2-5; D is perhaps TRBD2 (5 bases). Trimming removed 0 bases from V and 5 bases from J, with 10 bases in between. This CDR3 has 14 residues. From germline, CDR1 is LNHDA and CDR2 SQIVND (reference sequence). The CDR3 here is CASSIDGRGETQYF. As DNA, the CDR3 is TGTGCCAGTAGTATAGACGGCAGAGGGGAGACCCAGTACTTC.

J is TRBJ1-4 and V is TRBV19; 11 bases align to TRBD1. Germline V gene data show CDR1 as LNHDA and CDR2 as SQIVND (reference sequence). The CDR3 sequence is 18 residues long. The V and J ends lost 6 bases and 3 bases, in that order; junction bases with no gene match: 12. The CDR3, as DNA: TGTGCCAGTAGGGCCGGGACAGGGGGGATCGGAGCTAATGAAAAACTGTTTTTT. This sequence encodes CASRAGTGGIGANEKLFF.